Each of the 31 T cell receptor beta chains below was sequenced from the same sample in a study of blood T cells in healthy people across ages. Then a second PCR, running about 6 to 11 cycles, was carried out with a sample-barcoded 5' primer and a J-beta primer mix. MiXCR, run by TCRdb on the 5' RACE reads, gives a single entry per CDR3 protein. In the table there are some 1.8 million distinct CDR3 sequences, 35% to 50% of which are singletons. The specimen was blood. Every receptor here comes from a human donor in good health.

To note about this clonotype: A junction end diverges from the germline sequence, so it may reflect a read error. The chain has TRBV20-1 and TRBJ2-1; possibly TRBD2 for D (7 bases). The germline CDR1 and CDR2 sequences are DFQATT and SNEGSKA (reference sequence). The CDR3 contains 16 residues. The DNA of the CDR3 is TGCAGTGATAGACGAGCTGGGGGGGCATCCTACAATGAGCAGTTCTTC. Its protein product is CSDRRAGGASYNEQFF.

A word on this clonotype: A read error may produce the germline difference seen at one junction end. The chain employs TRBV29-1 and TRBJ1-2; tentatively, D is TRBD1 (6 bases). The CDR3 is 16 residues long. Germline CDR1 reads SQVTM; CDR2 reads ANQGSEA. The CDR3 reads CSVARRRATGNYGYTF. DNA of the CDR3: TGTAGCGTCGCCCGGCGACGGGCGACAGGTAACTATGGCTACACCTTC. The variable domain in full, completed from reference TRBV29-1 and TRBJ1-2, reads SAVISQKPSRDICQRGTSLTIQCQVDSQVTMMFWYRQQPGQSLTLIATANQGSEATYESGFVIDKFPISRPNLTFSTLTVSNMSPEDSSIYLCSVARRRATGNYGYTFGSGTRLTVV.

This clonotype came up a few times. The chain links TRBV6-2 or TRBV6-3 to TRBJ2-5; weak D call: TRBD1 (6 bases). There are 13 residues in the CDR3. The germline V gene encodes CDR1 MNHEY and CDR2 SVGEGT. Trimming left V 5 bases short and J 3 bases short, with 10 bases between. CDR3 region: CASSPWTEETQYF. The CDR3 nucleotides are TGTGCCAGCAGTCCTTGGACAGAAGAGACCCAGTACTTC.

This clonotype has a handful of counts. The V call is TRBV5-1, the J call TRBJ2-5; TRBD2 matches at 8 bases. The junction had 6 bases not matched to a gene; V was cut back by 5 bases and J by 0 bases. Germline CDR1 is SGHRS and CDR2 is YFSETQ. The CDR3 has 15 residues. CDR3 sequence: CASSGRGGNQETQYF. As DNA, the CDR3 is TGCGCCAGCAGTGGTCGGGGGGGGAACCAAGAGACCCAGTACTTC.

The chain carries TRBV11-2 and TRBJ2-1, with 8 bases lining up with TRBD2. Germline trimming cut 5 bases from V and 8 bases from J; bases unmatched to any gene: 11. The CDR3 contains 15 residues. CDR1 is SGHAT, CDR2 FQNNGV, per germline. In nucleotides, the CDR3 is TGTGCCAGCAGCCTGCCGGGAGGGGACGTGGATGAGCAGTTCTTC. This gives the protein CASSLPGGDVDEQFF.

The gene calls are TRBV20-1 and TRBJ1-5; 9 nucleotides match TRBD1. Germline lookup yields CDR1 DFQATT and CDR2 SNEGSKA (reference sequence). The CDR3 spans 13 residues. J lost 5 bases, V lost 3 bases, and 2 bases had no gene match. CDR3 protein: CSASGDRDQPQHF. The CDR3 DNA sequence: TGCAGTGCTAGCGGGGACAGGGATCAGCCCCAGCATTTT.

The rearrangement uses TRBV2 and TRBJ2-5, with TRBD2 matching 7 bases. The CDR3 totals 14 residues. After removal of 7 bases from V and 7 bases from J, the junction contained 12 bases not matched to a gene. Per the germline V gene, CDR1 is SNHLY and CDR2 is FYNNEI. This chain's CDR3 is CASMPAGEVGTQYF. CDR3 bases: TGTGCCAGCATGCCTGCGGGGGAGGTCGGGACCCAGTACTTC.

Written as DNA, the CDR3 is TGCAGTGCTAGAGACCGGACAGGGGGCTTGAACGAGCAGTACTTC. Protein product: CSARDRTGGLNEQYF. J is TRBJ2-7 and V is TRBV20-1, with TRBD1 identical over 11 bases. With V trimmed by 0 bases and J by 5 bases, 6 bases remained unmatched. Germline loops: CDR1 DFQATT, CDR2 SNEGSKA (reference sequence). The CDR3 spans 15 residues.

The chain uses TRBV6-2 or TRBV6-3 and TRBJ2-5; no clear D. The tail of the sequence fits TRBJ2-4 better, so the J call may be wrong. CDR1 and CDR2 (germline): MNHEY, SVGEGT. The CDR3 is 12 residues long. The DNA of the CDR3 is TGTGCCAGCAGAGGAGACGCAATCATTCAGTACTTC. Translated, it gives CASRGDAIIQYF.

The rearrangement joins TRBV7-2 to TRBJ1-5, with a tentative D call TRBD1 (5 bases). V lost 3 bases and J lost 4, with 16 bases in between. CDR1 is SGHTA, CDR2 FQGNSA, per germline. This CDR3 region has 16 residues. This chain's CDR3 is CASSLLSGGRNQPQHF. Written as DNA, the CDR3 is TGTGCCAGCAGCTTGCTGTCGGGGGGAAGGAATCAGCCCCAGCATTTT.

The V and J genes are TRBV12-3 or TRBV12-4 and TRBJ1-4; 8 positions match TRBD1. J lost 1 base, V lost 5 bases, and 12 bases had no gene match. The CDR3 has 18 amino acids. The CDR3 coding sequence is TGTGCCAGCAGTACCCCAGGGGGCCGCTCGGGAACTAATGAAAAACTGTTTTTT. Translated, it gives CASSTPGGRSGTNEKLFF.

This clonotype has just a few counts. This chain connects TRBV24-1 to TRBJ2-3; unclear D gene. V lost 4 bases to trimming and J lost 2 bases, with 6 bases between them. This CDR3 comprises 13 residues. Per the germline V gene, CDR1 is KGHDR and CDR2 is SFDVKD. The CDR3 protein is CATSDLNTDTQYF. Written as DNA, the CDR3 is TGTGCCACCAGTGACCTGAACACAGATACGCAGTATTTT.

This chain joins TRBV5-6 and TRBJ2-7; D is tentatively TRBD1 or TRBD2 (5 bases each). There are 13 residues in the CDR3. CDR1 is SGHDT, CDR2 YYEEEE, per germline. The V end lost 4 bases, the J end lost 2 bases, and 10 bases lay between the germline ends. CDR3 nucleotides: TGTGCCAGCAGCGGACGGGGACCCTACGAGCAGTACTTC. It is translated as CASSGRGPYEQYF. The variable domain in full, with the rest retrieved from reference TRBV5-6 and TRBJ2-7, is DAGVTQSPTHLIKTRGQQVTLRCSPKSGHDTVSWYQQALGQGPQFIFQYYEEEERQRGNFPDRFSGHQFPNYSSELNVNALLLGDSALYLCASSGRGPYEQYFGPGTRLTVT.

This clonotype was seen just once. The rearrangement joins TRBV6-6 to TRBJ1-6; 9 bases match TRBD1. With V trimmed by 6 bases and J by 9 bases, 6 bases remained unmatched. There are 14 residues in the CDR3. Germline V gene data show CDR1 as MNHNY and CDR2 as SVGAGI (reference sequence). Here the CDR3 reads CASRGQGRGSPLHF. CDR3 nucleotide sequence: TGTGCCAGCAGAGGACAGGGGCGAGGTTCACCCCTCCACTTT.

This clonotype was observed a handful of times. V gene TRBV7-9 combines with J gene TRBJ2-1, with D uncertain. Germline CDR1 reads SEHNR; CDR2 reads FQNEAQ (reference sequence). This CDR3 has 17 amino acids. V was cut by 4 bases and J by 9 bases, with 25 bases left in between. The CDR3 sequence is CASSSGDESPGFFEQFF. The CDR3 nucleotides read TGTGCCAGCAGCTCCGGAGACGAAAGCCCCGGGTTTTTTGAGCAGTTCTTC.

The chain recombines TRBV11-2 with TRBJ2-5; D gene ambiguous. The germline CDR1 and CDR2 sequences are SGHAT and FQNNGV. The CDR3 has 14 residues. V was trimmed by 3 bases and J by 5 bases, leaving 13 bases between them. CDR3 sequence reads: CASSFSRSTETQYF. For the CDR3, the DNA is TGTGCCAGCAGCTTCTCCCGAAGTACGGAGACCCAGTACTTC.

The chain couples TRBV6-2 or TRBV6-3 to TRBJ2-1; TRBD2 aligns across 9 bases. Unmatched junction bases numbered 6, after V lost 6 bases and J lost 12 bases. CDR3 length equals 12 residues. The V gene's germline CDR1 is MNHEY and CDR2 SVGEGT. The CDR3 region is CASSDLAGLQFF. CDR3 coding DNA: TGTGCCAGCAGCGATCTAGCGGGGCTGCAGTTCTTC.

The chain employs TRBV20-1 and TRBJ2-1; weak D call: TRBD1 (5 bases). Per germline, CDR1 DFQATT and CDR2 SNEGSKA (reference sequence). V was clipped by 5 bases and J by 6 bases, with 17 bases between them. This CDR3 has 14 amino acids. The chain's CDR3 is CSAGPREKLNEQFF. The CDR3 DNA reads TGCAGTGCTGGTCCCAGGGAAAAGCTCAATGAGCAGTTCTTC.

Only a few counts were recorded for this clonotype. This rearrangement joins TRBV20-1 to TRBJ2-7, with 7 bases that match TRBD2. CDR1 DFQATT and CDR2 SNEGSKA come from the germline V gene (reference sequence). This CDR3 has 15 amino acids. J gave up 7 bases and V 3 bases, and 15 bases lay outside the gene matches. DNA of the CDR3: TGCAGTGCTAGGGGAGCGGGGCCCCGTTTCACGGAGCAGTACTTC. The encoded protein is CSARGAGPRFTEQYF.

The chain uses TRBV3-1 and TRBJ2-4; D is perhaps TRBD2 (5 bases). The J call may not be correct, given that the DNA end is closer to TRBJ2-5. CDR3 size: 16 residues. From germline, CDR1 is LGHDT and CDR2 YNNKEL (reference sequence). CDR3 sequence: CASSQSSLAGSETQYF. In DNA form, the CDR3 reads TGTGCCAGCAGCCAAAGCAGTCTAGCTGGAAGCGAGACCCAGTACTTC.

This chain links TRBV28 with TRBJ2-7, with D tentatively TRBD1 (7 bases). The V gene's germline CDR1 is MDHEN and CDR2 SYDVKM. The CDR3 extends over 15 amino acids. The V end lost 4 bases, the J end lost 0 bases, and 13 bases lay between the germline ends. CDR3 amino acids: CASSSAGGSSYEQYF. In DNA, the CDR3 is TGTGCCAGCAGTTCGGCAGGGGGGAGCTCCTACGAGCAGTACTTC. Drawing the rest from reference TRBV28 and TRBJ2-7, the complete variable domain is DVKVTQSSRYLVKRTGEKVFLECVQDMDHENMFWYRQDPGLGLRLIYFSYDVKMKEKGDIPEGYSVSREKKERFSLILESASTNQTSMYLCASSSAGGSSYEQYFGPGTRLTVT.

This clonotype showed up just a few times. The rearrangement uses TRBV4-3 and TRBJ2-7, with D perhaps matching TRBD2 (6 bases). Trimming pared 3 bases from V and 6 bases from J, leaving 15 bases between. There are 14 residues in the CDR3. Germline V gene lookup returns CDR1 LGHNA and CDR2 YSLEER. CDR3 in DNA: TGCGCCAGCAGCCAGCGGGACCTACCATGCGAGCAGTACTTC. The encoded protein is CASSQRDLPCEQYF.

At least ten counts were recorded for this clonotype. The V call is TRBV29-1, the J call TRBJ2-7, with D possibly being TRBD1 or TRBD2 (5 bases each). The germline V gene encodes CDR1 SQVTM and CDR2 ANQGSEA. CDR3 length: 11 amino acids. Trimming cost V 4 bases and J 2 bases, with 6 bases left between them. In DNA form, the CDR3 reads TGCAGCGTTGTGGGGGCCTACGAGCAGTACTTC. Protein: CSVVGAYEQYF.

This clonotype was observed once. One junction end disagrees with the germline gene, perhaps due to a read error. The chain joins TRBV7-9 to TRBJ2-1; D is uncertain. This CDR3 contains 14 residues. The germline CDR1 and CDR2 sequences are SEHNR and FQNEAQ (reference sequence). CDR3 residues: CASSLETAFNERFF. As DNA, the CDR3 is TGTGCCAGCAGCTTAGAAACGGCATTCAATGAGCGGTTCTTC.

In this sample, this clonotype turned up a few times. The rearrangement uses TRBV6-6 and TRBJ2-6; no definite D call. Per germline, CDR1 MNHNY and CDR2 SVGAGI (reference sequence). Trimming took off 1 base at V and 1 base at J, with 5 bases between the two ends. This CDR3 is 15 amino acids long. The CDR3 is CASSYYQSGANVLTF. The DNA for the CDR3 is TGTGCCAGCAGTTACTATCAATCTGGGGCCAACGTCCTGACTTTC.

This clonotype was counted only a few times. The chain uses TRBV6-2 or TRBV6-3 and TRBJ2-1; perhaps TRBD2 as D (5 bases). V lost 2 bases to trimming and J lost 1 base, with 18 bases between them. Per germline, CDR1 MNHEY and CDR2 SVGEGT. This CDR3 has 18 amino acids. This chain's CDR3 is CASSYTLGRGPSYNEQFF. CDR3 nucleotide sequence: TGTGCCAGCAGTTACACCCTTGGACGGGGTCCGTCCTACAATGAGCAGTTCTTC.

The rearrangement uses TRBV15 and TRBJ1-1; D ambiguous. The CDR3 contains 14 residues. V lost 2 bases, J lost 6 bases, and 13 bases lay in between. The germline gives CDR1 LNHNV, CDR2 YYDKDF (reference sequence). The CDR3 region has the DNA TGTGCCACCAGCAGACCGGAAAATCAGGCTGAAGCTTTCTTT. It encodes CATSRPENQAEAFF.

V gene TRBV20-1 combines with J gene TRBJ2-3, with 10 bases that match TRBD1. J lost 3 bases, V lost 5 bases, and 8 bases had no gene match. This CDR3 has 15 amino acids. CDR1 and CDR2 from the germline V gene are DFQATT and SNEGSKA (reference sequence). The CDR3 reads CSADPGQGTTDTQYF. CDR3 sequence (DNA): TGCAGTGCTGATCCGGGACAGGGGACAACAGATACGCAGTATTTT.

This clonotype was detected a few times. The rearrangement links TRBV20-1 to TRBJ2-7; possible D gene TRBD1, 5 bases. The J call may not be correct, given that the DNA end is closer to TRBJ2-5. Germline-derived CDR1 and CDR2 are DFQATT and SNEGSKA (reference sequence). This CDR3 is 12 amino acids long. CDR3 protein: CSASGPDRTQYF. The CDR3 coding sequence is TGCAGTGCTAGTGGCCCTGACAGGACCCAGTACTTC.

The DNA of the CDR3 is TGTGCCAGCAGACGGAGCCCGGGGTTCTTCAACGAGCAGTACTTC. Amino acids: CASRRSPGFFNEQYF. This rearrangement joins TRBV28 to TRBJ2-7; D is possibly TRBD2 (5 bases). Germline assignment: CDR1 MDHEN and CDR2 SYDVKM. Trimming removed 6 bases from V and 5 bases from J, with 20 bases in between. This CDR3 region has 15 residues. Looking up the rest from reference TRBV28 and TRBJ2-7 gives the full variable domain: DVKVTQSSRYLVKRTGEKVFLECVQDMDHENMFWYRQDPGLGLRLIYFSYDVKMKEKGDIPEGYSVSREKKERFSLILESASTNQTSMYLCASRRSPGFFNEQYFGPGTRLTVT.

CDR3 sequence reads: CASTRDTRGGTQYF. As DNA, the CDR3 is TGTGCCAGCACCAGAGACACGAGGGGGGGGACCCAGTACTTC. The V and J genes are TRBV7-2 and TRBJ2-5; D is perhaps TRBD2 (7 bases). This CDR3 has 14 amino acids. Trimming pared 7 bases from V and 7 bases from J, leaving 19 bases between. Per germline, CDR1 SGHTA and CDR2 FQGNSA.